The 23 T cell receptor beta chains below were found in one sample sequenced in a study of vaccination and CD4 T cells after COVID-19. Once obtained from cultured CD4+ T cells, the DNA was sequenced using the Oncomine TCR Beta short-read assay. TCRdb independently ran MiXCR on the PCR reads; one entry per CDR3 protein. The top ten hold roughly 15% of the sample, which has 12,000 or so distinct CDR3 sequences, 45% to 50% seen once. The sample's treatment: approximately 10-day PBMC culture with coronavirus spike peptide pools or control peptides (ViraFEST assay). These TCRs are of unknown antigen specificity. The sequenced sample was CD4+ T cells from blood, cultured in vitro. The receptors were gathered from a human donor who had recovered from COVID-19.

The chain carries TRBV20-1 and TRBJ1-1; 8 bases map to TRBD1. V lost 5 bases, J lost 0 bases, and 11 bases stayed unmatched. The CDR3 consists of 16 residues. The germline gives CDR1 DFQATT, CDR2 SNEGSKA (reference sequence). The CDR3 here is CSAGTGGFNMNTEAFF. The CDR3 region has the DNA TGCAGTGCTGGAACAGGGGGTTTCAATATGAACACTGAAGCTTTCTTT.

This clonotype was seen more than once but under ten times. The chain links TRBV11-3 to TRBJ2-5; weak D call: TRBD1 (5 bases). V dropped 5 bases and J dropped 1 base, with 11 bases sitting between them. Germline V gene lookup returns CDR1 SGHNT and CDR2 YENEEA. CDR3 size: 14 residues. CDR3 DNA: TGTGCCAGCAGCGCCCGACAGATCCAAGAGACCCAGTACTTC. It specifies CASSARQIQETQYF. Variable domain in full (rest from reference TRBV11-3 and TRBJ2-5): EAGVVQSPRYKIIEKKQPVAFWCNPISGHNTLYWYLQNLGQGPELLIRYENEEAVDDSQLPKDRFSAERLKGVDSTLKIQPAELGDSAVYLCASSARQIQETQYFGPGTRLLVL.

J is TRBJ2-7 and V is TRBV5-1; D might be TRBD1 or TRBD2, each matching 5 bases. V was pared by 2 bases and J by 2 bases, with 14 bases between. CDR3 size: 15 residues. CDR1 is SGHRS, CDR2 YFSETQ, per germline. CDR3 protein: CASSFGTRSAYEQYF. The CDR3 nucleotides are TGCGCCAGCAGCTTTGGGACGAGGTCAGCCTACGAGCAGTACTTC.

This clonotype was counted between two and nine times. The gene calls are TRBV2 and TRBJ1-2; D unclear. CDR1 is SNHLY, CDR2 FYNNEI, per germline. V dropped 2 bases and J dropped 6 bases, with 10 bases sitting between them. This CDR3 region has 13 residues. DNA for the CDR3: TGTGCCAGCAGTGAAAACAGCCGAAATGGCTACACCTTC. It specifies CASSENSRNGYTF.

V usage is TRBV20-1 and J usage is TRBJ1-2; 9 nucleotides align to TRBD1. Trimming cost V 6 bases and J 8 bases; bases outside gene matches: 10. In germline, CDR1 is DFQATT, CDR2 SNEGSKA (reference sequence). The CDR3 has 13 residues. The CDR3 region has the DNA TGCAGTGCAAAAACAGGGGGCGATCGGGGCTACACCTTC. Translation gives CSAKTGGDRGYTF.

The chain uses TRBV10-1 and TRBJ1-2; 9 nucleotides match TRBD1. The trim removed 5 bases at V and 8 bases at J, leaving 12 bases unmatched. From germline, CDR1 is WNHNN and CDR2 SYGVQD (reference sequence). The CDR3 has 15 amino acids. CDR3: CASSPPGTGLEGYTF. CDR3 in DNA: TGCGCCAGCAGTCCACCCGGGACAGGGCTCGAGGGCTACACCTTC.

V and J are TRBV27 and TRBJ2-2; 13 bases map to TRBD2. CDR3 length equals 16 residues. CDR1 MNHEY and CDR2 SMNVEV come from the germline V gene (reference sequence). Trimming cost V 2 bases and J 6 bases; bases outside gene matches: 3. The CDR3 coding sequence is TGTGCCAGCAGTTTACAGACTAGCGGGGGGCCCGGGGAGCTGTTTTTT. Translating gives CASSLQTSGGPGELFF.

This clonotype was counted only a few times. The chain couples TRBV20-1 to TRBJ2-3; TRBD1 matches 10 bases. J gave up 2 bases and V 4 bases, and 9 bases lay outside the gene matches. The CDR3 covers 16 residues. The V gene's germline CDR1 is DFQATT and CDR2 SNEGSKA (reference sequence). This CDR3 reads CSATQRDRGNTDTQYF. CDR3 coding DNA: TGCAGTGCTACCCAACGGGACAGGGGAAACACAGATACGCAGTATTTT.

The rearrangement joins TRBV20-1 to TRBJ2-3, with 12 bases fitting TRBD2. This CDR3 spans 14 amino acids. CDR1 is DFQATT, CDR2 SNEGSKA, per germline (reference sequence). V trimming: 6 bases; J trimming: 1 base; junction bases outside the gene matches: 2. The CDR3 here is CSAWTSGGTDTQYF. The CDR3 DNA reads TGCAGTGCATGGACTAGCGGGGGCACAGATACGCAGTATTTT.

The rearrangement links TRBV5-1 to TRBJ1-1; D gene unclear. V was clipped by 4 bases and J by 5 bases, with 15 bases between them. CDR1 SGHRS and CDR2 YFSETQ come from the germline V gene. This CDR3 region has 14 residues. The CDR3 DNA reads TGCGCCAGCAGCGCCCGCGGCAGAGTGACTGAAGCTTTCTTT. Translated, it gives CASSARGRVTEAFF.

The chain uses TRBV2 and TRBJ1-2, with no clear D. The CDR3 consists of 11 residues. Per the germline V gene, CDR1 is SNHLY and CDR2 is FYNNEI. The ends were cut back, 2 bases at V and 8 bases at J, with 6 bases in the middle. The CDR3 spells CASSELEGYTF. Written as DNA, the CDR3 is TGTGCCAGCAGTGAACTCGAGGGCTACACCTTC.

This chain joins TRBV2 and TRBJ2-5; D gene uncertain. This CDR3 is 15 amino acids long. Per germline, CDR1 SNHLY and CDR2 FYNNEI. V dropped 5 bases and J dropped 5 bases, with 18 bases sitting between them. The CDR3 sequence: CASSSAGPPWETQYF. The CDR3 DNA follows: TGTGCCAGCAGTTCCGCCGGGCCCCCGTGGGAGACCCAGTACTTC.

The chain carries TRBV6-2 or TRBV6-3 and TRBJ1-2, with D unclear. The V and J ends lost 2 bases and 4 bases respectively, with 5 bases between them. The CDR3 covers 12 residues. The V gene's germline CDR1 is MNHEY and CDR2 SVGEGT. This chain's CDR3 is CASSYQSYGYTF. The CDR3 DNA sequence: TGTGCCAGCAGTTACCAGTCCTATGGCTACACCTTC.

The rearrangement joins TRBV27 to TRBJ2-4; the D is unclear. CDR3 length equals 16 residues. The germline gives CDR1 MNHEY, CDR2 SMNVEV (reference sequence). V lost 2 bases and J 0 bases, leaving 11 bases between the germline ends. The CDR3 region is CASSLGIYSAKNIQYF. The DNA of the CDR3 is TGTGCCAGCAGTTTAGGGATCTATTCAGCCAAAAACATTCAGTACTTC.

The V call is TRBV12-3 or TRBV12-4, the J call TRBJ1-2, with a weak D call TRBD1 (5 bases). The V gene lost 1 base and the J gene lost 4 bases, with 13 bases spanning the gap. CDR3 length equals 15 residues. CDR3 nucleotides: TGTGCCAGCAGTTTAGATGTCAGGGAAAGCTATGGCTACACCTTC. It is translated as CASSLDVRESYGYTF.

This clonotype was detected only a few times. The V call is TRBV27, the J call TRBJ1-6; D not certain. This CDR3 has 12 residues. CDR1 is MNHEY and CDR2 is SMNVEV in the germline V gene (reference sequence). Between the trimmed V and J ends, which lost 3 bases and 9 bases, there was a span of 6 bases. CDR3 sequence: CASSFLGSPLHF. DNA for the CDR3: TGTGCCAGCAGTTTTTTGGGTTCACCCCTCCACTTT.

The chain carries TRBV6-1 and TRBJ1-5; no clear D. The CDR3 is 14 residues long. CDR1 is MNHNS, CDR2 SASEGT, per germline. Trimming took 0 bases from V and 6 from J, leaving 9 bases between them. CDR3 sequence reads: CASSEALRGQPQHF. The CDR3 bases are TGTGCCAGCAGTGAAGCGCTTCGAGGTCAGCCCCAGCATTTT.

The gene calls are TRBV20-1 and TRBJ2-7, with D possibly TRBD1 on 6 matching bases. V gave up 6 bases and J gave up 2 bases, with 14 bases separating them. This CDR3 comprises 13 residues. The germline gives CDR1 DFQATT, CDR2 SNEGSKA (reference sequence). CDR3 nucleotides: TGCAGTGCCGGAGGACAGACCCCCTACGAGCAGTACTTC. Encoded protein: CSAGGQTPYEQYF.

This clonotype was observed a few times. CDR3 residues: CASSAQQTGVGQPQHF. For the CDR3, the DNA is TGTGCCAGCAGTGCACAACAGACAGGGGTTGGGCAGCCCCAGCATTTT. The rearrangement joins TRBV6-1 to TRBJ1-5, with TRBD1 identical over 8 bases. The CDR3 runs 16 residues. J gave up 7 bases and V 4 bases, and 12 bases lay outside the gene matches. Germline V CDR1 and CDR2: MNHNS, SASEGT.

V usage is TRBV28 and J usage is TRBJ1-6; the match to TRBD1 covers 9 bases. Germline-derived CDR1 and CDR2 are MDHEN and SYDVKM. The CDR3 is made up of 14 amino acids. Trimming took 6 bases from V and 8 from J; bases not matched to a gene: 5. CDR3 sequence: CASSTGGAHSPLHF. CDR3 bases: TGTGCCAGCAGCACAGGGGGCGCCCATTCACCCCTCCACTTT.

V is TRBV7-2 and J is TRBJ1-5, with D uncertain. Germline-derived CDR1 and CDR2 are SGHTA and FQGNSA. The CDR3 runs 14 residues. V lost 4 bases, J lost 6 bases, and 13 bases lay in between. CDR3 amino acids: CASSWRLGGQPQHF. The DNA for the CDR3 is TGTGCCAGCAGCTGGCGTTTGGGAGGTCAGCCCCAGCATTTT.

The chain links TRBV5-4 to TRBJ2-5; 12 positions agree with TRBD1. V was clipped by 5 bases and J by 5 bases; unmatched bases: 7. Germline loops: CDR1 SGHNT, CDR2 YYREEE (reference sequence). The CDR3 length is 15 residues. As DNA, the CDR3 is TGTGCCAGCAGTTCCGGGACAGGGGGCGTGGAGACCCAGTACTTC. Protein: CASSSGTGGVETQYF.

Worth noting for this clonotype: Germline is not matched at one junction end, which may reflect a read error. The chain uses TRBV7-7 and TRBJ2-3; D not resolved. The CDR3 is made up of 15 amino acids. Germline CDR1 reads SSHAT; CDR2 reads FNYEAQ (reference sequence). The CDR3 protein is CASSLGLSSTDTQYF. The CDR3 DNA sequence: TGTGCTAGCAGCCTAGGGCTTTCTAGCACAGATACGCAGTATTTT. Supplemented by reference TRBV7-7 and TRBJ2-3, the full variable domain reads GAGVSQSPRYKVTKRGQDVTLRCDPISSHATLYWYQQALGQGPEFLTYFNYEAQPDKSGLPSDRFSAERPEGSISTLTIQRTEQRDSAMYRCASSLGLSSTDTQYFGPGTRLTVL.